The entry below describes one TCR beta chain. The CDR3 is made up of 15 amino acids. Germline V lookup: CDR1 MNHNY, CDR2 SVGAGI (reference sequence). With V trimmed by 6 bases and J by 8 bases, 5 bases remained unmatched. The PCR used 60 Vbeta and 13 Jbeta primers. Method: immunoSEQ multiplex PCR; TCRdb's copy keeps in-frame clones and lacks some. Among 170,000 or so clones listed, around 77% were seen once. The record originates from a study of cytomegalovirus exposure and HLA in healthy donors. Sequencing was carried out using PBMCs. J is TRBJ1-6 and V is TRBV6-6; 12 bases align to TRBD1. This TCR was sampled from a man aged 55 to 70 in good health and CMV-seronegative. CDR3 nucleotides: TGTGCCAGCAGGCGGGACAGGGGGCTAGATTCACCCCTCCACTTT. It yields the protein CASRRDRGLDSPLHF.